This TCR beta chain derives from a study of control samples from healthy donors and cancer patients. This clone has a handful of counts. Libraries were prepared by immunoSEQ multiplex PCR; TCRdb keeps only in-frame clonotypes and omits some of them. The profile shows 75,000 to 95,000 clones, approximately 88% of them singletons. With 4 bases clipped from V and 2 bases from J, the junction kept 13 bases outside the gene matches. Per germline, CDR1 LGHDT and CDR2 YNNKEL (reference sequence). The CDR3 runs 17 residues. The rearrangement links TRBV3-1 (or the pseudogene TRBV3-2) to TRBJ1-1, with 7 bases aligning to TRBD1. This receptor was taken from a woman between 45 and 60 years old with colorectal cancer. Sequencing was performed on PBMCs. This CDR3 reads CASSRRRGQVTNTEAFF. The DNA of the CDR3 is TGTGCCAGCAGCCGCCGACGAGGACAGGTTACCAACACTGAAGCTTTCTTT.